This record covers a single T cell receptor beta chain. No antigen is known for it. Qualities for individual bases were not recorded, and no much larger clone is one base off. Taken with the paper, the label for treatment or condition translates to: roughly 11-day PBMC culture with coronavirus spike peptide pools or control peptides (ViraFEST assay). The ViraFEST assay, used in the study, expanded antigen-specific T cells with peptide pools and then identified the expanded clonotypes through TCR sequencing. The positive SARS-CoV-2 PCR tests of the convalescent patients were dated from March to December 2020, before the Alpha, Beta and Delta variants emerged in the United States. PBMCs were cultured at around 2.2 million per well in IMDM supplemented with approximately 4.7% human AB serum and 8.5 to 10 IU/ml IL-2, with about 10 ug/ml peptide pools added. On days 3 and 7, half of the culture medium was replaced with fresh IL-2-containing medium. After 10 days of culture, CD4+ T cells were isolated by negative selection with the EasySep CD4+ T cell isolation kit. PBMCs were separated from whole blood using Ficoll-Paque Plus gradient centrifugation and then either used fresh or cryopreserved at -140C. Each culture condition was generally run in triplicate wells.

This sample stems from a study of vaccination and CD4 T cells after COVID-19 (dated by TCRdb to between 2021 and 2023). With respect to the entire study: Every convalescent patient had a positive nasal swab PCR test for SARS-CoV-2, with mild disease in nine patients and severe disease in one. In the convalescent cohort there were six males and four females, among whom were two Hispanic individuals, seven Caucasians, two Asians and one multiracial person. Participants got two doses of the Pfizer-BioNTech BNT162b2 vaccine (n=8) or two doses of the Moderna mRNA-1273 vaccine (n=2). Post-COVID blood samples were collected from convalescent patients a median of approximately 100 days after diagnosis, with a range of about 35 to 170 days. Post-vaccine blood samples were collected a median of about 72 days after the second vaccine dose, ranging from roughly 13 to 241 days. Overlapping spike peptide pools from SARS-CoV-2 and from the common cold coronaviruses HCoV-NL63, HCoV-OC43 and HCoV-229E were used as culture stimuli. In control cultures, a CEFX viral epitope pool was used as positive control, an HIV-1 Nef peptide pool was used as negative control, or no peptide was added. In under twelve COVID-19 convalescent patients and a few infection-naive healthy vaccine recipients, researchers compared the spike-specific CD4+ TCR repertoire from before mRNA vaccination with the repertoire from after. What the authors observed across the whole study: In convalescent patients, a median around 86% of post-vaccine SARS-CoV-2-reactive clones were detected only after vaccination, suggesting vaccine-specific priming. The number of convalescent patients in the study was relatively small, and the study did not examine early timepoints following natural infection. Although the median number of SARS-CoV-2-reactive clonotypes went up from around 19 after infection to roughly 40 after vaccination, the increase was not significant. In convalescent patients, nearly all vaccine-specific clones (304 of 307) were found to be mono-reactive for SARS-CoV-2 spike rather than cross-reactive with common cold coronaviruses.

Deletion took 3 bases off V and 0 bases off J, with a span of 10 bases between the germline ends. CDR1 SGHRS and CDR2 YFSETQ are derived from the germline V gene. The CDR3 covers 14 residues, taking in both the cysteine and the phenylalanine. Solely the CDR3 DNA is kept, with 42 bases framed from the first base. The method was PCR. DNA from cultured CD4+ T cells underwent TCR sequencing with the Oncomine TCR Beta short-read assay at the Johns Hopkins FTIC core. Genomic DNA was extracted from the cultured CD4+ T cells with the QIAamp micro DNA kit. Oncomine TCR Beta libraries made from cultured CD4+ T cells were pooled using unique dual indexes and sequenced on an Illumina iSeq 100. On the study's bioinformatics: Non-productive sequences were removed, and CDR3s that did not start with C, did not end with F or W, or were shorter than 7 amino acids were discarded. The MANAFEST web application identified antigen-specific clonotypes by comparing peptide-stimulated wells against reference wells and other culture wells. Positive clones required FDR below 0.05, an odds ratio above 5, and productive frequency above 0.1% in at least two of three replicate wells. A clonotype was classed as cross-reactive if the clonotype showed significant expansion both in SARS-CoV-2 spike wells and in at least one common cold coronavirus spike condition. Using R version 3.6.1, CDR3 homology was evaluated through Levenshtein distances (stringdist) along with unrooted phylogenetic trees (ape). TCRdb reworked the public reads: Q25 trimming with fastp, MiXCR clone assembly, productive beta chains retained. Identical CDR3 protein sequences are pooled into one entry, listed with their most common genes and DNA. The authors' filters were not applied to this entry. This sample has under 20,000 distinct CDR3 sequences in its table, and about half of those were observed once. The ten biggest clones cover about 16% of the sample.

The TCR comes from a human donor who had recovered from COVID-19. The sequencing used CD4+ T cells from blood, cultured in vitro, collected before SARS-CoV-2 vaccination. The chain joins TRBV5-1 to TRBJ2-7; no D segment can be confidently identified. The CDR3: CASSSRPSSYEQYF. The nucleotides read TGCGCCAGCAGCTCGCGTCCAAGCTCCTACGAGCAGTACTTC.